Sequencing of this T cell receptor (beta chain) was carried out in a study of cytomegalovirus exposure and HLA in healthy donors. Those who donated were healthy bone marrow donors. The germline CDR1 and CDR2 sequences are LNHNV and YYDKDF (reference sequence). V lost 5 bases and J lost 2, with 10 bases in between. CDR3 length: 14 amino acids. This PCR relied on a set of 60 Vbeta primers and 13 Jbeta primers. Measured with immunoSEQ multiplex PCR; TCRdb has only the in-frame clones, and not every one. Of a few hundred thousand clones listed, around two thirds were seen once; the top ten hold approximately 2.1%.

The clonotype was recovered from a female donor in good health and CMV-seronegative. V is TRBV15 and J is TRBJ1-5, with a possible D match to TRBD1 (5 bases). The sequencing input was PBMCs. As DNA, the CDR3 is TGTGCCACCAGCCCAGGGCTCGGCAATCAGCCCCAGCATTTT. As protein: CATSPGLGNQPQHF.